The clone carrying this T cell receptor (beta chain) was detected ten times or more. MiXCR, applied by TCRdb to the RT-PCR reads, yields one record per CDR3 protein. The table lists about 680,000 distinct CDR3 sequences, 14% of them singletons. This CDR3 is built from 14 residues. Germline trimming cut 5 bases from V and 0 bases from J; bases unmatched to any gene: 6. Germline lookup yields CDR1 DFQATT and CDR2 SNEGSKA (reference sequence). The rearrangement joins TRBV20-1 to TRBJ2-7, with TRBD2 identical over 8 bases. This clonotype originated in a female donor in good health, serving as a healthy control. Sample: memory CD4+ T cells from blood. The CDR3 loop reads CSALRGLGSYEQYF. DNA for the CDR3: TGCAGTGCTCTTCGGGGACTAGGCTCCTACGAGCAGTACTTC.